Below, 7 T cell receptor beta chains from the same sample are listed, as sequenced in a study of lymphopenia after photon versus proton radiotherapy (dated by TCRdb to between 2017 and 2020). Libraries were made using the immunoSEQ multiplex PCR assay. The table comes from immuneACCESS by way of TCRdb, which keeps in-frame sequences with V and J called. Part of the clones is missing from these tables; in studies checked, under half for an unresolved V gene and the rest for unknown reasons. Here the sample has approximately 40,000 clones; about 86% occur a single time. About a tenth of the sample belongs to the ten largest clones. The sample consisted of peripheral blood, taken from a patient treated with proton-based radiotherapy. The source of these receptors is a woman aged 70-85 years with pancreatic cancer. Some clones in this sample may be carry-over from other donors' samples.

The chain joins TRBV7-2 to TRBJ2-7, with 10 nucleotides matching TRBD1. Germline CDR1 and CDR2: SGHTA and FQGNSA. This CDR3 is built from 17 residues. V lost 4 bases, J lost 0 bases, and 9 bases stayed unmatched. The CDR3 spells CASSSGGRQGASYEQYF. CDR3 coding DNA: TGTGCCAGCAGCTCGGGCGGTCGACAGGGGGCCTCCTACGAGCAGTACTTC.

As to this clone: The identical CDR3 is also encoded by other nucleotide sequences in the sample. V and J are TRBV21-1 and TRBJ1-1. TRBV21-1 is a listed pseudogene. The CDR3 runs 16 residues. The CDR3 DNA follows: TGTGCCAGCAGCAAAGGGCGGGGAATCGGGGGTACTGAAGCTTTCTTT. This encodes CASSKGRGIGGTEAFF.

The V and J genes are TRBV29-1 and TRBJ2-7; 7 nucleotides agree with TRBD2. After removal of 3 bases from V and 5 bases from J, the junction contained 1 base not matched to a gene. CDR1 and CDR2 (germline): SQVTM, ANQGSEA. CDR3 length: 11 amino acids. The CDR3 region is CSVEGGDEQYF. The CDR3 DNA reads TGCAGCGTTGAGGGGGGGGACGAGCAGTACTTC.

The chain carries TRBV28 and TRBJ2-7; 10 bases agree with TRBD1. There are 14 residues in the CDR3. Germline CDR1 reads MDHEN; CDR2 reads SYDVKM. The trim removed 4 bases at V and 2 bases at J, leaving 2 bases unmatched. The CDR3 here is CASSSDRGPYEQYF. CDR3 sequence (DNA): TGTGCCAGCAGTTCCGACAGGGGGCCCTACGAGCAGTACTTC. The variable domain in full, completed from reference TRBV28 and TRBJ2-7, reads DVKVTQSSRYLVKRTGEKVFLECVQDMDHENMFWYRQDPGLGLRLIYFSYDVKMKEKGDIPEGYSVSREKKERFSLILESASTNQTSMYLCASSSDRGPYEQYFGPGTRLTVT.

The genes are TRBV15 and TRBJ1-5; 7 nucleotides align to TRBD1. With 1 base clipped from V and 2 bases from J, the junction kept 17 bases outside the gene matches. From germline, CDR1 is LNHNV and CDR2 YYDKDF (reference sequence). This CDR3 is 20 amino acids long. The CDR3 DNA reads TGTGCCACCAGCAGAGTAGGCTCCGAAGGACAGGCGATAGGCAATCAGCCCCAGCATTTT. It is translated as CATSRVGSEGQAIGNQPQHF.

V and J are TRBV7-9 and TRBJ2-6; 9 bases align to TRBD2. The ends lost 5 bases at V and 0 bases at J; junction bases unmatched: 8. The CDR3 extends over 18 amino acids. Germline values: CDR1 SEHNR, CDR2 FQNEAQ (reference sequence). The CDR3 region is CASSRGVAGDSGANVLTF. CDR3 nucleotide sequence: TGTGCCAGCAGCCGCGGCGTAGCGGGAGACTCTGGGGCCAACGTCCTGACTTTC.

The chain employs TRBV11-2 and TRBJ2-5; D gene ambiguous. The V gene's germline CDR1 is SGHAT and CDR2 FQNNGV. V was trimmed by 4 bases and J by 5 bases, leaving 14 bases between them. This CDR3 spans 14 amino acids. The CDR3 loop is CASSSPRMGETQYF. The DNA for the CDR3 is TGTGCCAGCAGCTCACCTCGCATGGGGGAGACCCAGTACTTC.